This paragraph covers one T cell receptor (beta chain) sequence. This sample stems from a study of shared clonotypes between healthy human individuals. Profiled with immunoSEQ multiplex PCR; TCRdb holds only in-frame clones, not every one. The table lists more than 1,200,000 clones, around 98.5% of them singletons. From CD4+ cells came CD45RA+ naive and CD45RA-negative memory subsets. The sequence came from a man younger than 45 in good health. Sequences were obtained from naive CD4+ T cells sorted from blood. The subset here: CD45RA+ positively selected.

The CDR3, as DNA: TGTGCCAGCAGCCCCCAGGTGGCAGTCTCTGGAAACACCATATATTTT. It is translated as CASSPQVAVSGNTIYF. The V gene is TRBV7-2, the J gene TRBJ1-3; D call uncertain. The CDR3 is 16 residues long. V was clipped by 5 bases and J by 0 bases, with 14 bases between them. Per germline, CDR1 SGHTA and CDR2 FQGNSA.